Listed below are T cell receptor beta chains from one sample, sequenced in a study of T cells in placental villitis. Assay: immunoSEQ multiplex PCR; the TCRdb copy retains only in-frame clones and omits some. The sample carries 3,200 or so clones, almost 80% recorded once. Sequences were obtained from placental tissue containing maternal and fetal cells. All receptors come from a human patient with infectious villitis; the placental T cells may come from both mother and fetus. The CDR3 runs from the conserved cysteine through the conserved F or W. The D gene is left open where the match is weak. The size of a clone is reported for some rows only, either as once, few or many, or as a class for expanded clones.

TGTGCCAGCAGTGAAACAACAGGGGACACCGATCCCCGGGAGCTGTTTTTT	CASSETTGDTDPRELFF	NA	TRBJ2-2	TRBV2	TRBD1
TGTGCCAGCAGCTTAGGGAGCTCAACCTATGGCTACACCTTC	CASSLGSSTYGYTF	NA	TRBJ1-2	TRBV11-3	NA
TGTGCCAGCAGTACCGACAGCCTAGGATCGTGGGGCTACACCTTC	CASSTDSLGSWGYTF	large	TRBJ1-2	TRBV28	NA
TGTGCCAGCAGTACCTGGACAGTCTATAATTCACCCCTCCACTTT	CASSTWTVYNSPLHF	NA	TRBJ1-6	TRBV6-5	NA
TGTGCCAGCAGCTTAGGGAGGGGCCGGAACACTGAAGCTTTCTTT	CASSLGRGRNTEAFF	NA	TRBJ1-1	TRBV11-1	NA
TGTGCCAGCAGCCCACTAGCGGCACTCGGCACAGATACGCAGTATTTT	CASSPLAALGTDTQYF	NA	TRBJ2-3	TRBV5-8	TRBD2
TGTGCCAGCAGCGTAGTAGACGGGGACGAGCAGTACTTC	CASSVVDGDEQYF	NA	TRBJ2-7	TRBV9	NA
TGTGCCAGCAGAGGTTTGAATACGCAGTATTTT	CASRGLNTQYF	NA	TRBJ2-3	TRBV2	NA
TGTGCCTGGAGTCCCACAAACACTGAAGCTTTCTTT	CAWSPTNTEAFF	NA	TRBJ1-1	TRBV30	NA
TGTGCCAGCAGCTTGCTCAGGGAGTGGGATCAGCCCCAGCATTTT	CASSLLREWDQPQHF	NA	TRBJ1-5	TRBV5-6	NA
TGTGCCAGCAGGGGGGACAGAGTTAACACTGAAGCTTTCTTT	CASRGDRVNTEAFF	NA	TRBJ1-1	TRBV6-5	TRBD1
TGTGCCAGCAGCTCAAGGGGGGGAGCCCCCGGAAACACCATATATTTT	CASSSRGGAPGNTIYF	NA	TRBJ1-3	TRBV2	NA
TGTGCCAGCAGTGATTGGCGGGGGGGCCTCGATGAGCAGTTCTTC	CASSDWRGGLDEQFF	NA	TRBJ2-1	TRBV2	TRBD2
TGTGCCAGCAGTCACAAGGGGGACGTCCGCTACGAGCAGTACTTC	CASSHKGDVRYEQYF	NA	TRBJ2-7	TRBV7-2	NA
TGTGCCTGGGGCCCTCCTTACACCGAGCAGTTCTTC	CAWGPPYTEQFF	NA	TRBJ2-1	TRBV30	NA